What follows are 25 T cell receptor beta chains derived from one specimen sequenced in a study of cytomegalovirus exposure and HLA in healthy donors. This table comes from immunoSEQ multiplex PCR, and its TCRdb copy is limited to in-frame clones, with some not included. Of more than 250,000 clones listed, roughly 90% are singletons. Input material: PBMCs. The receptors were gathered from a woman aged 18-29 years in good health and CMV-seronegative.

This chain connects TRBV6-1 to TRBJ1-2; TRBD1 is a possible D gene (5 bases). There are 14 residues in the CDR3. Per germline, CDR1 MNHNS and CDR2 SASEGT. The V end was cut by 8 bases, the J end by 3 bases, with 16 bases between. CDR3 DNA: TGTGCCAGCCGCGGCGGGGGGGTAGACTATGGCTACACCTTC. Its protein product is CASRGGGVDYGYTF.

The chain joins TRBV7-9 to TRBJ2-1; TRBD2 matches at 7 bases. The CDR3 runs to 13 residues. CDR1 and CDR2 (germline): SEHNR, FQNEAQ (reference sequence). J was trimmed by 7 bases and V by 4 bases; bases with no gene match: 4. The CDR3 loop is CASSYPGGNEQFF. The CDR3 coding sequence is TGTGCCAGCAGCTACCCGGGAGGTAATGAGCAGTTCTTC.

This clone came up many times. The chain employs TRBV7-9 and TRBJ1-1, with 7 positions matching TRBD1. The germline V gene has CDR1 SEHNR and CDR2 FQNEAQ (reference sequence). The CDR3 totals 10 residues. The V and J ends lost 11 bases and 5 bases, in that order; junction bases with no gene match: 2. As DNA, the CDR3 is TGTGCCGCAGGGGGGACTGAAGCTTTCTTT. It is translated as CAAGGTEAFF. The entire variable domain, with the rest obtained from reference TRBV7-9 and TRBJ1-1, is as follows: DTGVSQNPRHKITKRGQNVTFRCDPISEHNRLYWYRQTLGQGPEFLTYFQNEAQLEKSRLLSDRFSAERPKGSFSTLEIQRTEQGDSAMYLCAAGGTEAFFGQGTRLTVV.

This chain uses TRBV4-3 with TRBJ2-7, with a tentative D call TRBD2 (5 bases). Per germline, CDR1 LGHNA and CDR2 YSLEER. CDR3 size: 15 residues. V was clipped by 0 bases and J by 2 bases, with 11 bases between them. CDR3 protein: CASSQDVSGPYEQYF. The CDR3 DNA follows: TGCGCCAGCAGCCAAGATGTCAGCGGCCCCTACGAGCAGTACTTC.

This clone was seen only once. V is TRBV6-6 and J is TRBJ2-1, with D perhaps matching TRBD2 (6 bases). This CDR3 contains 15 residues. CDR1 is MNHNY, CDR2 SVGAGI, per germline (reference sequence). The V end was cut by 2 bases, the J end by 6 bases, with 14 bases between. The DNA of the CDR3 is TGTGCCAGCAGTTACGGCGGGACGAGCCGCAATGAGCAGTTCTTC. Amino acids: CASSYGGTSRNEQFF.

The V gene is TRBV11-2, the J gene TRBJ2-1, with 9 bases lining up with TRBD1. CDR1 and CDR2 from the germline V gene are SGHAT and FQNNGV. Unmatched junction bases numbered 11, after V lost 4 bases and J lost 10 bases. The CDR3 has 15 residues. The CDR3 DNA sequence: TGTGCCAGCAGCTCCGGGACAGGGCCCCACCCCGAGCAGTTCTTC. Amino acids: CASSSGTGPHPEQFF.

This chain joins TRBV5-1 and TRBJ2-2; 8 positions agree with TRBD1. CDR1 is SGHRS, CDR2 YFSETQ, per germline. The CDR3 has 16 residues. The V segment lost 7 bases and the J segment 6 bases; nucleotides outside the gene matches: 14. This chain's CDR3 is CASHDQPRGRPGELFF. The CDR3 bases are TGCGCCAGCCACGACCAACCCAGGGGGCGGCCCGGGGAGCTGTTTTTT. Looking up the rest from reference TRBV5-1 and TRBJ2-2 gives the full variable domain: KAGVTQTPRYLIKTRGQQVTLSCSPISGHRSVSWYQQTPGQGLQFLFEYFSETQRNKGNFPGRFSGRQFSNSRSEMNVSTLELGDSALYLCASHDQPRGRPGELFFGEGSRLTVL.

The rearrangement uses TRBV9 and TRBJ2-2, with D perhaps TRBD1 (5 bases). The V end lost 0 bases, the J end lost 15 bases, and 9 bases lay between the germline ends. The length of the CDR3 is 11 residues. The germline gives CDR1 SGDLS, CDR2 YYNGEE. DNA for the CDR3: TGTGCCAGCAGCGTAGGACAGCAGTTGTTTTTT. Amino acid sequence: CASSVGQQLFF.

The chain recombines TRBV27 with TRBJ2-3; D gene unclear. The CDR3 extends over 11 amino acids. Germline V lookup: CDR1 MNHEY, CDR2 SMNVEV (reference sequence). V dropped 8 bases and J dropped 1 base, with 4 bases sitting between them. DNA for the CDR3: TGTGCCAGCGAGGGCACAGATACGCAGTATTTT. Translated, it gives CASEGTDTQYF.

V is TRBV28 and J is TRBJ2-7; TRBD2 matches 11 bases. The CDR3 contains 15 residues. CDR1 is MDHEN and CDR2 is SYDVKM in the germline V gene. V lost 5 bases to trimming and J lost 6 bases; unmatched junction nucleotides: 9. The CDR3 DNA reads TGTGCCAGCAGTCTTACTAGCGGGAGTAAACGCGAGCAGTACTTC. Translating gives CASSLTSGSKREQYF. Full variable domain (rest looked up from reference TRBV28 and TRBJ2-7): DVKVTQSSRYLVKRTGEKVFLECVQDMDHENMFWYRQDPGLGLRLIYFSYDVKMKEKGDIPEGYSVSREKKERFSLILESASTNQTSMYLCASSLTSGSKREQYFGPGTRLTVT.

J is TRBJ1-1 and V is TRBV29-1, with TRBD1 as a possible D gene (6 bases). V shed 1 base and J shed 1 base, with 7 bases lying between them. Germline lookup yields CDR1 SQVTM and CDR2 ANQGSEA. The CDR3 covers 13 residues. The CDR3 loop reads CSVEGQANTEAFF. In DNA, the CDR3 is TGCAGCGTTGAAGGACAGGCGAACACTGAAGCTTTCTTT.

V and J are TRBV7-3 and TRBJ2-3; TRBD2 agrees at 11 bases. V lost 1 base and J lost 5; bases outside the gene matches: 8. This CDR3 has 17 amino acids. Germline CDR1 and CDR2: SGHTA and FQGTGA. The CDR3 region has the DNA TGTGCCAGCAGCTTAATGGCCCTAGCGGGAGGTCAAGATACGCAGTATTTT. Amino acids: CASSLMALAGGQDTQYF.

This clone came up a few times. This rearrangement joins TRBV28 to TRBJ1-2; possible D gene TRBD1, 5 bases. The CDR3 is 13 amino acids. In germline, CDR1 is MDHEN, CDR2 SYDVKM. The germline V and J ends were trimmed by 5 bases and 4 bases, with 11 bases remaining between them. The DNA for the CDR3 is TGTGCCAGCAGTCGGGGACTGATCTATGGCTACACCTTC. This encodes CASSRGLIYGYTF.

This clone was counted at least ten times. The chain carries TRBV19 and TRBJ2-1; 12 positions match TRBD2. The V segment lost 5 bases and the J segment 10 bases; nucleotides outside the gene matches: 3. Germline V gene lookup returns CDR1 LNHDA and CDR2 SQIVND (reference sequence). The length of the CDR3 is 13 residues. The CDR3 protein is CASSLGLAGEQFF. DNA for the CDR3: TGTGCCAGTAGTCTCGGACTAGCGGGGGAGCAGTTCTTC.

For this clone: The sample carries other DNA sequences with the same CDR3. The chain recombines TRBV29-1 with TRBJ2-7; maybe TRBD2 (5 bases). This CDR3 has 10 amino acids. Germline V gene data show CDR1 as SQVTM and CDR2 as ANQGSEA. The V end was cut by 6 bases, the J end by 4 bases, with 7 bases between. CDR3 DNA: TGCAGCGTCGGGGAATACGAGCAGTACTTC. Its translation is CSVGEYEQYF.

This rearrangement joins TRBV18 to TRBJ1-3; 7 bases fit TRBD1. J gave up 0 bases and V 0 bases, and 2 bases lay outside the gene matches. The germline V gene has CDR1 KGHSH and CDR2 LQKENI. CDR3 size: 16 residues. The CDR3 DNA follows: TGTGCCAGCTCACCACCAGGGACAGACTCTGGAAACACCATATATTTT. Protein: CASSPPGTDSGNTIYF.

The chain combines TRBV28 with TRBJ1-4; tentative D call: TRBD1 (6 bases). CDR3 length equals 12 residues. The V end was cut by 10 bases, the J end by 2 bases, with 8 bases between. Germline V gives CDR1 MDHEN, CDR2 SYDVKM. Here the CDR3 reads CATTGTNEKLFF. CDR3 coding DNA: TGTGCCACAACAGGGACTAATGAAAAACTGTTTTTT.

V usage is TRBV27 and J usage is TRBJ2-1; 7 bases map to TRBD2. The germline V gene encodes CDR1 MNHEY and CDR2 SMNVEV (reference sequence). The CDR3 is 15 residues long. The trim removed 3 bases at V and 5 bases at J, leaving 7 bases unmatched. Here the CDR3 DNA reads TGTGCCAGCAGTTTGGCTAGCGGCATCCACAATGAGCAGTTCTTC. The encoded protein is CASSLASGIHNEQFF.

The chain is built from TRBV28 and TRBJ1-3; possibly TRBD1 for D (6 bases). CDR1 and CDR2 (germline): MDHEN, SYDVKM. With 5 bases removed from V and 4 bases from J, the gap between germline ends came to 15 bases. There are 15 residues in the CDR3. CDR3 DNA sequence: TGTGCCAGCAGTCCCGGGACATATCAAGGAAACACCATATATTTT. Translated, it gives CASSPGTYQGNTIYF.

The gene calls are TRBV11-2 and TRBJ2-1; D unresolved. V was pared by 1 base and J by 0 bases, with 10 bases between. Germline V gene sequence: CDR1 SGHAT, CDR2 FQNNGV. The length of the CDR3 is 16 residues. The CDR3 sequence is CASSLAGQVSYNEQFF. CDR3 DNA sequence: TGTGCCAGCAGCTTAGCCGGCCAGGTCTCCTACAATGAGCAGTTCTTC.

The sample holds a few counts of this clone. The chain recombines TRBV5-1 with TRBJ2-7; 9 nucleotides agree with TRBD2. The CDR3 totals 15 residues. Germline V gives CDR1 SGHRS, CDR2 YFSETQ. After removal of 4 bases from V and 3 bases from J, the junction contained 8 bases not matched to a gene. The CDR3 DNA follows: TGCGCCAGCAGCCCTACCCCTAGCGGGGACTACGAGCAGTACTTC. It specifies CASSPTPSGDYEQYF. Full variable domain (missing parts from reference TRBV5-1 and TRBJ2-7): KAGVTQTPRYLIKTRGQQVTLSCSPISGHRSVSWYQQTPGQGLQFLFEYFSETQRNKGNFPGRFSGRQFSNSRSEMNVSTLELGDSALYLCASSPTPSGDYEQYFGPGTRLTVT.

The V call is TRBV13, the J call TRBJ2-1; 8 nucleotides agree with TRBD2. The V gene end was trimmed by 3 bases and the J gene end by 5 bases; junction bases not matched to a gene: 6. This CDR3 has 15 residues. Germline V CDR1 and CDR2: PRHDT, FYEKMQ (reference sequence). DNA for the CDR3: TGTGCCAGCAGCTTCCGACTAGCGTCCAACAATGAGCAGTTCTTC. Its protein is CASSFRLASNNEQFF.

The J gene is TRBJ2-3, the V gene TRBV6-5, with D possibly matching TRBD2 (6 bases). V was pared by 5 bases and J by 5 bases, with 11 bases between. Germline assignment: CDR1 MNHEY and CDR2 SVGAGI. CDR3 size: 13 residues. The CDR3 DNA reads TGTGCCAGCAGTAACAGGCGGGAAGATACGCAGTATTTT. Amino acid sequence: CASSNRREDTQYF.

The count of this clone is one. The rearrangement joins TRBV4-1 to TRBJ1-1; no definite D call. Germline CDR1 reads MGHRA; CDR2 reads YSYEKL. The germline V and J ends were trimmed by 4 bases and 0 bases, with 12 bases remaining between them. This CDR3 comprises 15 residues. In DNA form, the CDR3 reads TGCGCCAGCAGCCTCGAAGCCCAAATGAACACTGAAGCTTTCTTT. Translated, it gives CASSLEAQMNTEAFF.

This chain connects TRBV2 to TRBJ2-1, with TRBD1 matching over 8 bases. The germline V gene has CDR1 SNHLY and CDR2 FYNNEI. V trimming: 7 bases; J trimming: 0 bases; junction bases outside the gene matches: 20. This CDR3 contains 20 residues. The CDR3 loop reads CASTESRDRLSPSSYNEQFF. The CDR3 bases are TGTGCCAGCACCGAGTCCCGGGACAGGCTATCACCAAGCTCCTACAATGAGCAGTTCTTC.